This T cell receptor (beta chain) was retrieved from a study of human T cells and chemical hapten exposure. For the study at large: The use of 2% DPC on around 2 cm by around 2 cm of upper inner arm skin constituted sensitization.

This CDR3 comprises 15 residues. From germline, CDR1 is MDHEN and CDR2 SYDVKM. The V gene lost 2 bases and the J gene lost 2 bases, with 11 bases spanning the gap. This clonotype was seen a few times. The time point was: pre-sensitization, week 0. Treatment described: therapeutic diphenylcyclopropenone sensitization with weekly scalp DPC. Per the original data handling: A per-sample median of approximately 100,000 TCRs was observed, with a range of about 20,000 to 700,000. TCRdb reprocessed the RACE reads via MiXCR and lists one record per CDR3 protein. What appears here as the V and J calls and clone size reflects TCRdb's work, not the paper's. The sample includes some 200,000 distinct CDR3 sequences, 25% to 35% of them seen just once.

The source material was whole blood, sampled in connection with sensitization to the hapten diphenylcyclopropenone (DPC). The V gene is TRBV28, the J gene TRBJ2-3; D not certain. This sequence was found in a woman between 25 and 40 years old with alopecia areata. Some clones in this sample may be carry-over from other donors' samples. The CDR3 sequence is CASSLGFGITDTQYF. As DNA, the CDR3 is TGTGCCAGCAGTTTAGGCTTTGGGATCACAGATACGCAGTATTTT.